These 17 T cell receptor beta chains came from one sample sequenced in a study of blood T cell repertoires in COVID-19. Sequenced by immunoSEQ multiplex PCR; TCRdb stores in-frame clones only, minus some. The data contain about 260,000 clones, just under 85% of them singletons. The sample taken for sequencing was peripheral blood. The receptors derive from a woman older than 75 with acute or convalescent COVID-19.

This chain uses TRBV12-3 or TRBV12-4 with TRBJ1-2; D might be TRBD1 (6 bases). V was shortened by 3 bases and J by 2 bases, with 7 bases between the two germline ends. This CDR3 contains 13 residues. The CDR3 DNA follows: TGTGCCAGCAGTTTCGGGACAAACTATGGCTACACCTTC. Translated, it gives CASSFGTNYGYTF.

This clone was seen once. The chain employs TRBV27 and TRBJ2-3; D is unresolved. The CDR3 is 14 amino acids. CDR1 is MNHEY and CDR2 is SMNVEV in the germline V gene (reference sequence). V was clipped by 2 bases and J by 2 bases, with 8 bases between them. The CDR3 DNA is TGTGCCAGCAGTTTACGTAGAAACACAGATACGCAGTATTTT. Its translation is CASSLRRNTDTQYF.

This clone has just one count. The rearrangement links TRBV7-6 to TRBJ1-2; D is possibly TRBD1 (5 bases). The germline gives CDR1 SGHVS, CDR2 FNYEAQ. V lost 2 bases and J 2 bases, leaving 9 bases between the germline ends. The CDR3 is made up of 14 amino acids. The CDR3 sequence is CASSLQGTNYGYTF. The CDR3 bases are TGTGCCAGCAGCTTACAGGGTACCAACTATGGCTACACCTTC. Drawing the rest from reference TRBV7-6 and TRBJ1-2, the complete variable domain is GAGVSQSPRYKVTKRGQDVALRCDPISGHVSLYWYRQALGQGPEFLTYFNYEAQQDKSGLPNDRFSAERPEGSISTLTIQRTEQRDSAMYRCASSLQGTNYGYTFGSGTRLTVV.

V usage is TRBV14 and J usage is TRBJ2-7; TRBD2 agrees at 11 bases. This CDR3 is 14 amino acids long. Looked up from germline, CDR1 is SGHDN and CDR2 is FVKESK. After removal of 2 bases from V and 6 bases from J, the junction contained 3 bases not matched to a gene. The CDR3 is CASSQRLAGGEQYF. DNA of the CDR3: TGTGCCAGCAGCCAACGTCTAGCGGGAGGCGAGCAGTACTTC.

This clone was seen once. The J gene is TRBJ2-7, the V gene TRBV7-6; the match to TRBD2 covers 8 bases. Per the germline V gene, CDR1 is SGHVS and CDR2 is FNYEAQ. This CDR3 comprises 14 residues. V trimming: 1 base; J trimming: 6 bases; junction bases outside the gene matches: 5. The CDR3 here is CASSLEGTRGEQYF. As DNA, the CDR3 is TGTGCCAGCAGCTTAGAAGGGACTAGAGGCGAGCAGTACTTC.

The V call is TRBV29-1, the J call TRBJ2-7, with D possibly matching TRBD1 (5 bases). Germline CDR1 SQVTM, CDR2 ANQGSEA. V lost 0 bases, J lost 3 bases, and 12 bases lay in between. The CDR3 has 14 residues. The CDR3 spells CSVEDRTPHYEQYF. Here the CDR3 DNA reads TGCAGCGTTGAAGATCGGACACCTCACTACGAGCAGTACTTC.

This clone appeared a few times. The chain recombines TRBV2 with TRBJ2-1; D perhaps matches TRBD2 (5 bases). Between the trimmed V and J ends, which lost 4 bases and 9 bases, there was a span of 13 bases. CDR1 is SNHLY and CDR2 is FYNNEI in the germline V gene. The CDR3 consists of 13 residues. CDR3 DNA: TGTGCCAGCAGTGTTTCTAGCTTTAGTGAGCAGTTCTTC. Amino acid sequence: CASSVSSFSEQFF.

Only a few counts were recorded for this clone. The CDR3 DNA reads TGTGCCATCAGTGAGTCTGCGGACAAGAACACTGAAGCTTTCTTT. Its translation is CAISESADKNTEAFF. The chain couples TRBV10-3 to TRBJ1-1; a possible D gene is TRBD1 (5 bases). The V gene lost 0 bases and the J gene lost 1 base, with 9 bases spanning the gap. The germline V gene has CDR1 ENHRY and CDR2 SYGVKD. The CDR3 has 15 residues.

The rearrangement uses TRBV24-1 and TRBJ1-2, with TRBD1 matching over 8 bases. The V and J ends lost 9 bases and 4 bases, in that order; junction bases with no gene match: 3. Germline V gives CDR1 KGHDR, CDR2 SFDVKD. The CDR3 is made up of 12 amino acids. This CDR3 reads CATQGQGYGYTF. The CDR3 nucleotides are TGTGCCACCCAAGGACAGGGCTATGGCTACACCTTC.

The chain employs TRBV4-1 and TRBJ1-2, with TRBD1 identical over 9 bases. Trimming took 3 bases from V and 5 from J; bases not matched to a gene: 10. The CDR3 runs to 16 residues. Per the germline V gene, CDR1 is MGHRA and CDR2 is YSYEKL. CDR3 sequence reads: CASSHPETGGGYGYTF. In DNA form, the CDR3 reads TGCGCCAGCAGCCATCCTGAGACAGGGGGAGGGTATGGCTACACCTTC.

As DNA, the CDR3 is TGTGCCAGCAGCCCCGGGACAGGGGGTCTTGAGCAGTTCTTC. It specifies CASSPGTGGLEQFF. The chain uses TRBV7-9 and TRBJ2-1; 11 bases line up with TRBD1. V trimming: 5 bases; J trimming: 9 bases; junction bases outside the gene matches: 6. Germline V gene data show CDR1 as SEHNR and CDR2 as FQNEAQ (reference sequence). The CDR3 loop spans 14 amino acids.

V is TRBV6-1 and J is TRBJ1-1, with 7 bases matching TRBD1. Trimming cost V 3 bases and J 0 bases; bases outside gene matches: 10. Germline values: CDR1 MNHNS, CDR2 SASEGT. The CDR3 totals 17 residues. The CDR3 coding sequence is TGTGCCAGCAGTGATAAAAGGGACAGTGGTATGAACACTGAAGCTTTCTTT. It codes for CASSDKRDSGMNTEAFF.

The rearrangement links TRBV4-3 to TRBJ1-2, with TRBD1 identical over 9 bases. Germline V lookup: CDR1 LGHNA, CDR2 YSLEER. The trim removed 1 base at V and 7 bases at J, leaving 10 bases unmatched. The CDR3 covers 16 residues. CDR3 amino acids: CASSQAGTGSSGGYTF. CDR3 in DNA: TGCGCCAGCAGCCAAGCCGGGACAGGGTCCTCGGGTGGCTACACCTTC.

J is TRBJ1-4 and V is TRBV7-2; D perhaps matches TRBD1 (5 bases). The ends were cut back, 4 bases at V and 3 bases at J, with 15 bases in the middle. Per the germline V gene, CDR1 is SGHTA and CDR2 is FQGNSA. The CDR3 loop spans 16 amino acids. CDR3: CASSWGGLDANEKLFF. CDR3 DNA sequence: TGTGCCAGCAGCTGGGGGGGTTTGGACGCTAATGAAAAACTGTTTTTT.

This clone was seen only once. This chain links TRBV12-5 with TRBJ1-6, with a tentative D call TRBD1 (6 bases). CDR3 length equals 13 residues. Germline assignment: CDR1 LGHNT and CDR2 FRNRAP. Trimming pared 8 bases from V and 10 bases from J, leaving 15 bases between. CDR3 in DNA: TGTGCTAGTCAACAGGGTTTTCAGTCACCCCTCCACTTT. This encodes CASQQGFQSPLHF. Based on the CDR3 plus reference TRBV12-5 and TRBJ1-6, the full variable domain is DARVTQTPRHKVTEMGQEVTMRCQPILGHNTVFWYRQTMMQGLELLAYFRNRAPLDDSGMPKDRFSAEMPDATLATLKIQPSEPRDSAVYFCASQQGFQSPLHFGNGTRLTVT.

The rearrangement uses TRBV7-9 and TRBJ2-7; TRBD2 matches at 13 bases. Per the germline V gene, CDR1 is SEHNR and CDR2 is FQNEAQ (reference sequence). Germline trimming cut 4 bases from V and 3 bases from J; bases unmatched to any gene: 3. The CDR3 is 15 amino acids. The CDR3, as DNA: TGTGCCAGCAGCTCAGGACTAGCGGGAGACTACGAGCAGTACTTC. This translates into CASSSGLAGDYEQYF.

The chain joins TRBV29-1 to TRBJ2-1; D is perhaps TRBD1 (5 bases). There are 16 residues in the CDR3. Germline CDR1 SQVTM, CDR2 ANQGSEA. The V and J ends lost 4 bases and 8 bases respectively, with 24 bases between them. CDR3 nucleotide sequence: TGCAGCGTTGTCGGGCAGGGCCGAGCAATTAGGTATGAGCAGTTCTTC. Translation: CSVVGQGRAIRYEQFF.